A single sample gave rise to the 5 T cell receptor beta chains below, sequenced in a study of blood T cell repertoires in COVID-19. Profiled with immunoSEQ multiplex PCR; TCRdb holds only in-frame clones, not every one. The sample carries about 77,000 clones, around 77% recorded once. Sequenced input: peripheral blood. Source of these receptors: a man aged 65-85 years with active or convalescent COVID-19.

The CDR3 loop is CASSSGPFGYTF. CDR3 bases: TGTGCCAGCAGTTCTGGGCCTTTTGGCTACACCTTC. The V call is TRBV6-5, the J call TRBJ1-2, with D unresolved. CDR3 length equals 12 residues. V was cut by 4 bases and J by 7 bases, with 10 bases left in between. From germline, CDR1 is MNHEY and CDR2 SVGAGI.

The genes are TRBV10-2 and TRBJ1-2; D is unclear. V lost 7 bases to trimming and J lost 3 bases, with 15 bases between them. Germline V CDR1 and CDR2: WSHSY, SAAADI. The CDR3 totals 14 residues. Here the CDR3 reads CASTQAPDHYGYTF. CDR3 nucleotide sequence: TGCGCCAGCACTCAGGCCCCAGATCACTATGGCTACACCTTC.

The rearrangement joins TRBV7-9 to TRBJ1-3, with D perhaps TRBD1 (5 bases). The germline CDR1 and CDR2 sequences are SEHNR and FQNEAQ (reference sequence). V was trimmed by 3 bases and J by 2 bases, leaving 8 bases between them. The CDR3 has 14 amino acids. The DNA of the CDR3 is TGTGCCAGCAGCTTTGGGGGGACTGGAAACACCATATATTTT. It translates to CASSFGGTGNTIYF. The variable domain in full, completed from reference TRBV7-9 and TRBJ1-3, reads DTGVSQNPRHKITKRGQNVTFRCDPISEHNRLYWYRQTLGQGPEFLTYFQNEAQLEKSRLLSDRFSAERPKGSFSTLEIQRTEQGDSAMYLCASSFGGTGNTIYFGEGSWLTVV.

This chain uses TRBV6-5 with TRBJ1-2, with TRBD1 matching over 10 bases. The CDR3 consists of 13 residues. V was pared by 6 bases and J by 4 bases, with 2 bases of the junction left unmatched. Germline CDR1 reads MNHEY; CDR2 reads SVGAGI. CDR3 sequence: CASRTGGRYGYTF. CDR3 DNA sequence: TGTGCCAGCAGGACAGGGGGCCGCTATGGCTACACCTTC.

V and J are TRBV20-1 and TRBJ2-1; 8 positions agree with TRBD2. The CDR3 contains 14 residues. The germline gives CDR1 DFQATT, CDR2 SNEGSKA (reference sequence). Trimming cost V 3 bases and J 4 bases; bases outside gene matches: 5. The CDR3 spells CSASVSSGYNEQFF. The CDR3 coding sequence is TGCAGTGCTAGTGTTTCTAGCGGGTACAATGAGCAGTTCTTC.